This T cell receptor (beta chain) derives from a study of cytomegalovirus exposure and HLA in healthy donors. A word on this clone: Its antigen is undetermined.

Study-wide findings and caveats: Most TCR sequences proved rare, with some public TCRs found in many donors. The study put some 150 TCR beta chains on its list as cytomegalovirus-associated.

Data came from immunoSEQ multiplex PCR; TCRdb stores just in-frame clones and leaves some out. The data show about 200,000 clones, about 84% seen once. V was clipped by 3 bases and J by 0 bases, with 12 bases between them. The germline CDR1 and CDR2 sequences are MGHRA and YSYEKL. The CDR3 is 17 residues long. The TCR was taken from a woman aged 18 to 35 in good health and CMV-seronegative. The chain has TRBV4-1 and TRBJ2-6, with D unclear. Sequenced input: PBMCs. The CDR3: CASSQGSLSSGANVLTF. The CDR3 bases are TGCGCCAGCAGCCAGGGCAGCCTAAGCTCTGGGGCCAACGTCCTGACTTTC.